This T cell receptor (beta chain) appears in the sequencing data of a study of graft-versus-host responses after intestinal transplantation. Whole-study context: Transplant types were multivisceral, liver-intestinal, or isolated intestinal.

Clones were sequenced by immunoSEQ multiplex PCR, and TCRdb holds only the in-frame ones, with some missing. The profile shows 95,000 to 150,000 clones, around 95% of them singletons. For this clone: Antigen unknown.

Sequenced material: unstimulated CD8+ T cells sorted from spleen or lymph node cells, taken before intestinal transplant. This TCR was recovered from a human donor who received an intestinal transplant.

The CDR3 loop is CASSQRPINTEAFF. The DNA of the CDR3 is TGTGCCAGCAGCCAACGACCGATAAACACTGAAGCTTTCTTT. This rearrangement joins TRBV4-2 to TRBJ1-1; no clear D gene. The CDR3 length is 14 residues. Between the trimmed V and J ends, which lost 2 bases and 2 bases, there was a span of 9 bases. Germline CDR1 is LGHNA and CDR2 is YNFKEQ.